Below are 10 T cell receptor beta chains sequenced from a single sample in a study of blood T cell repertoires in COVID-19. Measured with immunoSEQ multiplex PCR; TCRdb has only the in-frame clones, and not every one. The repertoire includes roughly 110,000 clones, around 88% of them detected once, and under 7% sits in the top ten. The sample consisted of peripheral blood. Receptors originate from a man over 45 with active or convalescent COVID-19.

V and J are TRBV23-1 and TRBJ2-1, with 13 bases lining up with TRBD2. TRBV23-1 falls under the ORF class, with uncertain function. There are 20 residues in the CDR3. With V trimmed by 4 bases and J by 7 bases, 19 bases remained unmatched. The CDR3 here is CASSPTRPEEGLAGVNEQFF. As DNA, the CDR3 is TGCGCCAGCAGTCCTACCCGACCAGAAGAAGGACTAGCGGGAGTAAATGAGCAGTTCTTC.

The V call is TRBV5-1, the J call TRBJ2-1; a weak D match, TRBD2 (6 bases). Germline-derived CDR1 and CDR2 are SGHRS and YFSETQ. Deletions cut 4 bases from V and 9 bases from J, with 14 bases between. The CDR3 is made up of 13 amino acids. CDR3 loop: CASSPGLASEQFF. The CDR3 region has the DNA TGCGCCAGCAGCCCAGGGCTAGCGAGTGAGCAGTTCTTC.

The chain uses TRBV7-9 and TRBJ2-3; perhaps TRBD1 as D (5 bases). V was clipped by 5 bases and J by 0 bases, with 15 bases between them. The V gene's germline CDR1 is SEHNR and CDR2 FQNEAQ (reference sequence). The CDR3 is 16 residues long. The CDR3 bases are TGTGCCAGCAGCACAACAGGATCTTCTAGCACAGATACGCAGTATTTT. Its translation is CASSTTGSSSTDTQYF.

The chain links TRBV10-3 to TRBJ2-1; 8 nucleotides match TRBD2. J gave up 5 bases and V 3 bases, and 6 bases lay outside the gene matches. The CDR3 spans 15 residues. Germline-derived CDR1 and CDR2 are ENHRY and SYGVKD. Here the CDR3 reads CAISESGGYNNEQFF. The CDR3 DNA follows: TGTGCCATCAGTGAAAGCGGGGGCTATAACAATGAGCAGTTCTTC.

The chain links TRBV3-1 (or the pseudogene TRBV3-2) to TRBJ2-3; 9 positions agree with TRBD2. Unmatched junction bases numbered 6, after V lost 2 bases and J lost 0 bases. Germline assignment: CDR1 LGHDT and CDR2 YNNKEL (reference sequence). The CDR3 spans 17 residues. CDR3 in DNA: TGTGCCAGCAGCCAAATGCCTAGCGGGGCTAGCACAGATACGCAGTATTTT. This gives the protein CASSQMPSGASTDTQYF.

This rearrangement joins TRBV7-9 to TRBJ1-2; 7 nucleotides match TRBD1. Trimming cost V 9 bases and J 8 bases; bases outside gene matches: 9. The CDR3 covers 12 residues. CDR1 is SEHNR, CDR2 FQNEAQ, per germline (reference sequence). CDR3 sequence reads: CASAGGYLGYTF. The CDR3 DNA is TGTGCCAGTGCAGGGGGGTACTTGGGCTACACCTTC.

This chain connects TRBV29-1 to TRBJ1-1; TRBD1 matches 9 bases. The CDR3 sequence is 16 residues long. V gave up 0 bases and J gave up 3 bases; unmatched junction bases: 8. CDR1 and CDR2 from the germline V gene are SQVTM and ANQGSEA. DNA of the CDR3: TGCAGCGTTGAAGATTTCTCCGGGACAGGGTACACTGAAGCTTTCTTT. It yields the protein CSVEDFSGTGYTEAFF.

The chain couples TRBV28 to TRBJ1-1; 10 bases are a match to TRBD1. Looked up from germline, CDR1 is MDHEN and CDR2 is SYDVKM. The V and J ends lost 8 bases and 7 bases, in that order; junction bases with no gene match: 7. The CDR3 contains 13 residues. The CDR3 nucleotides are TGTGCCAGCTCGGGACAGGGGATCCGTGAAGCTTTCTTT. Protein product: CASSGQGIREAFF. Together with reference TRBV28 and TRBJ1-1, the CDR3 gives the full variable domain: DVKVTQSSRYLVKRTGEKVFLECVQDMDHENMFWYRQDPGLGLRLIYFSYDVKMKEKGDIPEGYSVSREKKERFSLILESASTNQTSMYLCASSGQGIREAFFGQGTRLTVV.

The gene calls are TRBV5-8 and TRBJ1-1; D perhaps matches TRBD1 (6 bases). V lost 0 bases and J 4 bases, leaving 10 bases between the germline ends. The germline CDR1 and CDR2 sequences are SGHTS and YDEGEE. The CDR3 is 14 amino acids. CDR3 sequence (DNA): TGTGCCAGCAGCTTGGAGGGGGTTTTCACTGAAGCTTTCTTT. It yields the protein CASSLEGVFTEAFF.

This sequence joins TRBV19 and TRBJ2-1; tentative D call: TRBD2 (5 bases). The germline gives CDR1 LNHDA, CDR2 SQIVND (reference sequence). The CDR3 length is 16 residues. V lost 7 bases and J lost 2, with 18 bases in between. The CDR3, as DNA: TGTGCCAGTACCAAAGGGAGTGGGAGTCCCTACAATGAGCAGTTCTTC. Its protein is CASTKGSGSPYNEQFF.